The next 19 T cell receptor beta chains were all read from a single sample in a study of T cells after yellow fever vaccination. TCRdb redid the calling of the 5' RACE reads with MiXCR, one entry per CDR3 protein. The sample holds about 300,000 distinct CDR3 sequences, around 7.3% seen once. The input for sequencing was PBMCs, taken roughly seven weeks after the first yellow fever vaccination. The receptors were gathered from a man between 18 and 29 years old who received the YFV17D yellow fever vaccine.

This clonotype was counted between two and nine times. The rearrangement links TRBV5-1 to TRBJ1-3; D unresolved. This CDR3 spans 16 amino acids. The germline V gene has CDR1 SGHRS and CDR2 YFSETQ. V lost 0 bases, J lost 0 bases, and 10 bases lay in between. The DNA of the CDR3 is TGCGCCAGCAGCTTGGCGGGCAGTAACTCTGGAAACACCATATATTTT. It encodes CASSLAGSNSGNTIYF.

This clonotype was counted at least ten times. The V gene is TRBV6-1, the J gene TRBJ2-7; no clear D. Deletions cut 3 bases from V and 0 bases from J, with 12 bases between. The CDR3 is 15 residues long. CDR1 is MNHNS, CDR2 SASEGT, per germline. In nucleotides, the CDR3 is TGTGCCAGCAGTGACCCGCAGAGGAGCTCCTACGAGCAGTACTTC. Amino acid sequence: CASSDPQRSSYEQYF.

The chain employs TRBV28 and TRBJ1-1; no reliable D call. CDR3 length equals 16 residues. With 2 bases removed from V and 2 bases from J, the gap between germline ends came to 15 bases. Germline loops: CDR1 MDHEN, CDR2 SYDVKM. The CDR3 nucleotides read TGTGCCAGCAGTTTACCTGGAGACCCTGGCAACACTGAAGCTTTCTTT. This codes for CASSLPGDPGNTEAFF. The full variable domain, rest sourced from reference TRBV28 and TRBJ1-1, is DVKVTQSSRYLVKRTGEKVFLECVQDMDHENMFWYRQDPGLGLRLIYFSYDVKMKEKGDIPEGYSVSREKKERFSLILESASTNQTSMYLCASSLPGDPGNTEAFFGQGTRLTVV.

This sequence joins TRBV7-9 and TRBJ1-1, with a possible D match to TRBD1 (6 bases). In germline, CDR1 is SEHNR, CDR2 FQNEAQ (reference sequence). This CDR3 region has 14 residues. With 1 base removed from V and 5 bases from J, the gap between germline ends came to 11 bases. The CDR3: CASSLGQEGTEAFF. CDR3 coding DNA: TGTGCCAGCAGCTTAGGACAGGAAGGGACTGAAGCTTTCTTT.

The table lists this clonotype with many counts. CDR3 in amino acids: CASSQDGLSQETQYF. Written as DNA, the CDR3 is TGCGCCAGCAGCCAAGATGGGCTATCTCAAGAGACCCAGTACTTC. The chain carries TRBV5-1 and TRBJ2-5; D not resolved. This CDR3 contains 15 residues. In germline, CDR1 is SGHRS, CDR2 YFSETQ. The V end lost 4 bases, the J end lost 2 bases, and 15 bases lay between the germline ends.

The table lists this clonotype with a few counts. The genes are TRBV29-1 and TRBJ1-1; D may be TRBD1 (6 bases). The CDR3 is 13 residues long. Germline V CDR1 and CDR2: SQVTM, ANQGSEA. Trimming took 7 bases from V and 1 from J, leaving 13 bases between them. CDR3 nucleotides: TGCAGCGCCGTGACAGGATCGAACACTGAAGCTTTCTTT. Translating gives CSAVTGSNTEAFF. Full variable domain (missing parts from reference TRBV29-1 and TRBJ1-1): SAVISQKPSRDICQRGTSLTIQCQVDSQVTMMFWYRQQPGQSLTLIATANQGSEATYESGFVIDKFPISRPNLTFSTLTVSNMSPEDSSIYLCSAVTGSNTEAFFGQGTRLTVV.

This clonotype was seen only a few times. This chain uses TRBV20-1 with TRBJ2-7; D not certain. The CDR3 extends over 10 amino acids. V shed 3 bases and J shed 6 bases, with 6 bases lying between them. Germline CDR1 is DFQATT and CDR2 is SNEGSKA (reference sequence). The CDR3 spells CSASSSEQYF. CDR3 bases: TGCAGTGCTAGCTCCAGCGAGCAGTACTTC.

This clonotype was picked up many times. V is TRBV4-2 and J is TRBJ1-2, with 7 bases aligning to TRBD1. Germline values: CDR1 LGHNA, CDR2 YNFKEQ. CDR3 length equals 16 residues. V trimming: 1 base; J trimming: 3 bases; junction bases outside the gene matches: 8. DNA for the CDR3: TGTGCCAGCAGCCAAGCATCCTTAGACAGGGACTATGGCTACACCTTC. Protein product: CASSQASLDRDYGYTF.

This clonotype was seen a few times. This chain links TRBV4-3 with TRBJ2-1; TRBD2 matches at 12 bases. The J segment lost 2 bases and the V segment lost 3 bases, leaving 8 bases of the junction unmatched. The CDR3 covers 18 residues. Germline-derived CDR1 and CDR2 are LGHNA and YSLEER. The CDR3 DNA sequence: TGCGCCAGCAGCCAGGGCCCGGGACTAGCGGGCCCCTACAATGAGCAGTTCTTC. Its protein product is CASSQGPGLAGPYNEQFF.

V is TRBV7-3 and J is TRBJ1-6; 7 bases match TRBD1. This CDR3 is 14 amino acids long. J gave up 9 bases and V 2 bases, and 4 bases lay outside the gene matches. Germline values: CDR1 SGHTA, CDR2 FQGTGA. CDR3 protein: CASSLGTVLSPLHF. The CDR3, as DNA: TGTGCCAGCAGCTTAGGGACAGTACTTTCACCCCTCCACTTT.

This clonotype has only a few counts. For the CDR3, the DNA is TGTGCCAGCAGCTCGGGACAGGGGATCGAGTATGGCTACACCTTC. Protein sequence: CASSSGQGIEYGYTF. The V call is TRBV7-6, the J call TRBJ1-2, with 10 bases fitting TRBD1. J lost 5 bases, V lost 4 bases, and 7 bases had no gene match. The CDR3 is 15 residues long. The germline V gene encodes CDR1 SGHVS and CDR2 FNYEAQ.

This clonotype was seen only a few times. This chain joins TRBV12-3 or TRBV12-4 and TRBJ2-3; D gene unclear. V was pared by 6 bases and J by 2 bases, with 12 bases between. The CDR3 totals 14 residues. The CDR3 is CASSIGGFTDTQYF. The CDR3 bases are TGTGCCAGCAGCATAGGCGGATTCACAGATACGCAGTATTTT.

The rearrangement uses TRBV20-1 and TRBJ2-5; TRBD1 or TRBD2 may be the D gene (6 bases each). Germline CDR1 DFQATT, CDR2 SNEGSKA (reference sequence). Trimming pared 6 bases from V and 0 bases from J, leaving 8 bases between. The CDR3 consists of 12 residues. The CDR3 region is CSAGGHQETQYF. The CDR3 nucleotides read TGCAGTGCCGGGGGCCACCAAGAGACCCAGTACTTC.

V is TRBV7-6 and J is TRBJ1-1, with D uncertain. CDR3 length: 15 amino acids. Trimming took 1 base from V and 4 from J, leaving 13 bases between them. Germline V lookup: CDR1 SGHVS, CDR2 FNYEAQ. CDR3 nucleotides: TGTGCCAGCAGCTTAGATGTGGCAGGCGGCACTGAAGCTTTCTTT. It codes for CASSLDVAGGTEAFF.

In this sample, this clonotype turned up a few times. V usage is TRBV5-1 and J usage is TRBJ2-7; D is ambiguous. There are 13 residues in the CDR3. V gave up 2 bases and J gave up 4 bases, with 10 bases separating them. Germline V gene lookup returns CDR1 SGHRS and CDR2 YFSETQ. The CDR3 DNA follows: TGCGCCAGCAGCTTTTTGACGGAGTACGAGCAGTACTTC. Amino acids: CASSFLTEYEQYF.

This clonotype was seen more than once but under ten times. The chain joins TRBV27 to TRBJ1-5; 8 bases line up with TRBD1. Germline V gene lookup returns CDR1 MNHEY and CDR2 SMNVEV (reference sequence). This CDR3 comprises 16 residues. Trimming cost V 6 bases and J 0 bases; bases outside gene matches: 7. The CDR3 nucleotides are TGTGCCAGCAGATTGTCAGGGGGCTTTAGCAATCAGCCCCAGCATTTT. Amino acid sequence: CASRLSGGFSNQPQHF.

This clonotype was detected a few times. The chain joins TRBV10-3 to TRBJ1-6; TRBD1 is a possible D gene (5 bases). V lost 6 bases, J lost 7 bases, and 13 bases lay in between. Per germline, CDR1 ENHRY and CDR2 SYGVKD. CDR3 length: 14 amino acids. The CDR3 DNA is TGTGCCATCAGCCGGGGACCACCGAATTCACCCCTCCACTTT. Translated, it gives CAISRGPPNSPLHF.

This clonotype turned up a few times. The rearrangement uses TRBV7-3 and TRBJ2-1, with 7 bases fitting TRBD1. The germline V gene encodes CDR1 SGHTA and CDR2 FQGTGA. The CDR3 totals 13 residues. V gave up 2 bases and J gave up 6 bases; unmatched junction bases: 1. The DNA of the CDR3 is TGTGCCAGCAGCTTATACAGGGGCAATGAGCAGTTCTTC. Amino acids: CASSLYRGNEQFF. The full variable domain, in which reference TRBV7-3 and TRBJ2-1 provide the parts outside the CDR3, is GAGVSQTPSNKVTEKGKYVELRCDPISGHTALYWYRQSLGQGPEFLIYFQGTGAADDSGLPNDRFFAVRPEGSVSTLKIQRTERGDSAVYLCASSLYRGNEQFFGPGTRLTVL.

This clonotype was seen only a few times. The V call is TRBV12-3 or TRBV12-4, the J call TRBJ2-5; D gene uncertain. This CDR3 comprises 15 residues. V lost 3 bases to trimming and J lost 0 bases, with 11 bases between them. The CDR3 DNA follows: TGTGCCAGCAGTTTTTCGCCCCCGTACCAAGAGACCCAGTACTTC. This sequence encodes CASSFSPPYQETQYF.